These 14 T cell receptor beta chains were all obtained from the same sample, sequenced in a study of T cells in tuberculosis. After thawing and overnight rest, PBMC were stained with GMM-loaded CD1B tetramer, viability dye and anti-CD3 for sorting. The CD1B tetramers carried C32 glucose monomycolate purified from Rhodococcus equi. The table came from immunoSEQ multiplex PCR; TCRdb's copy has only in-frame clones and leaves some out. The sample contains some 60,000 clones, roughly 79% of which appear only once. Sequenced sample: CD1b-GMM tetramer-negative cells sorted from PBMCs. These receptors came from an adult woman with latent tuberculosis.

The chain employs TRBV21-1 and TRBJ2-3; the D segment call TRBD2 is taken from the table without a DNA check. TRBV21-1 is listed as a pseudogene. There are 16 residues in the CDR3. CDR3 amino acids: CASSDLTSGNSDTQYF. The CDR3 coding sequence is TGTGCCAGCAGCGATCTGACTAGCGGTAATTCAGATACGCAGTATTTT.

The chain recombines TRBV2 with TRBJ2-7, with a weak D call TRBD1 (6 bases). V dropped 3 bases and J dropped 3 bases, with 12 bases sitting between them. This CDR3 spans 14 amino acids. Looked up from germline, CDR1 is SNHLY and CDR2 is FYNNEI. This chain's CDR3 is CASSELGTHYEQYF. The CDR3 bases are TGTGCCAGCAGTGAGCTTGGGACACACTACGAGCAGTACTTC. Looking up the rest from reference TRBV2 and TRBJ2-7 gives the full variable domain: EPEVTQTPSHQVTQMGQEVILRCVPISNHLYFYWYRQILGQKVEFLVSFYNNEISEKSEIFDDQFSVERPDGSNFTLKIRSTKLEDSAMYFCASSELGTHYEQYFGPGTRLTVT.

The chain recombines TRBV30 with TRBJ2-1; maybe TRBD1 (5 bases). This CDR3 region has 14 residues. The V end lost 4 bases, the J end lost 6 bases, and 16 bases lay between the germline ends. Per the germline V gene, CDR1 is GTSNPN and CDR2 is SVGIG (reference sequence). The CDR3 DNA is TGTGCCTGGAAGATACAGCAGGGATTCAATGAGCAGTTCTTC. Its protein product is CAWKIQQGFNEQFF.

The rearrangement links TRBV30 to TRBJ1-4; TRBD1 matches 9 bases. The CDR3 has 14 residues. Germline-derived CDR1 and CDR2 are GTSNPN and SVGIG (reference sequence). Trimming at V came to 2 bases and at J to 6 bases, leaving 4 bases not matched to a gene. CDR3 sequence: CAWSLTGGDEKLFF. CDR3 in DNA: TGTGCCTGGAGTCTGACAGGGGGGGATGAAAAACTGTTTTTT.

This chain connects TRBV28 to TRBJ1-1, with a tentative D call TRBD1 (5 bases). V was trimmed by 6 bases and J by 1 base, leaving 30 bases between them. This CDR3 region has 20 residues. The germline gives CDR1 MDHEN, CDR2 SYDVKM. CDR3 bases: TGTGCCAGCAGCACGCACTCTATGGGGCAGATCTCCACTGGGAACACTGAAGCTTTCTTT. Its protein is CASSTHSMGQISTGNTEAFF.

The chain joins TRBV6-5 to TRBJ2-7; TRBD1 matches 8 bases. The J segment lost 7 bases and the V segment lost 5 bases, leaving 4 bases of the junction unmatched. The CDR3 contains 12 residues. CDR1 and CDR2 from the germline V gene are MNHEY and SVGAGI. The CDR3 region is CASSRTGREQYF. CDR3 nucleotide sequence: TGTGCCAGCAGTCGGACAGGGCGAGAGCAGTACTTC.

The chain recombines TRBV27 with TRBJ1-1, with unresolved D. The germline gives CDR1 MNHEY, CDR2 SMNVEV (reference sequence). V was clipped by 6 bases and J by 0 bases, with 14 bases between them. The CDR3 contains 15 residues. CDR3 in amino acids: CASRKALEVNTEAFF. CDR3 bases: TGTGCCAGCAGGAAAGCCTTAGAAGTGAACACTGAAGCTTTCTTT.

Only a few counts were recorded for this clone. Other DNA sequences from this sample encode an identical CDR3 as well. The chain joins TRBV19 to TRBJ1-5; D is unresolved. Germline V gene sequence: CDR1 LNHDA, CDR2 SQIVND (reference sequence). V was clipped by 1 base and J by 2 bases, with 3 bases between them. CDR3 size: 13 residues. The CDR3 spells CASSIAGNQPQHF. In DNA form, the CDR3 reads TGTGCCAGTAGTATAGCGGGCAATCAGCCCCAGCATTTT. The full variable domain, completed using reference TRBV19 and TRBJ1-5, is DGGITQSPKYLFRKEGQNVTLSCEQNLNHDAMYWYRQDPGQGLRLIYYSQIVNDFQKGDIAEGYSVSREKKESFPLTVTSAQKNPTAFYLCASSIAGNQPQHFGDGTRLSIL.

The chain combines TRBV27 with TRBJ1-1; tentative D call: TRBD1 (6 bases). The CDR3 runs 13 residues. Germline V gives CDR1 MNHEY, CDR2 SMNVEV (reference sequence). The germline V and J ends were trimmed by 8 bases and 4 bases, with 14 bases remaining between them. The CDR3 DNA reads as TGTGCCAGCGTGACAAGGGGGGGCACTGAAGCTTTCTTT. Translating gives CASVTRGGTEAFF.

V usage is TRBV25-1 and J usage is TRBJ2-3; TRBD1 matches 9 bases. CDR1 and CDR2 (germline): MGHDK, SYGVNS. The trim removed 3 bases at V and 2 bases at J, leaving 9 bases unmatched. The CDR3 contains 17 residues. CDR3 loop: CASSDYSGTGNTDTQYF. CDR3 in DNA: TGTGCCAGCAGTGATTACTCGGGGACAGGGAACACAGATACGCAGTATTTT.

Points on this clone: The same CDR3 also results from other DNA sequences found in this sample. This chain's CDR3 is CASSESRGNSPLHF. CDR3 DNA sequence: TGTGCCAGCAGTGAGAGTCGGGGTAATTCACCCCTCCACTTT. The chain links TRBV6-1 to TRBJ1-6; D is undetermined. CDR1 MNHNS and CDR2 SASEGT come from the germline V gene. This CDR3 is built from 14 residues. V shed 3 bases and J shed 6 bases, with 9 bases lying between them.

The chain combines TRBV7-9 with TRBJ1-2; 7 bases are a match to TRBD1. Looked up from germline, CDR1 is SEHNR and CDR2 is FQNEAQ (reference sequence). V dropped 5 bases and J dropped 6; count of bases not matched to a gene: 15. CDR3 length: 16 amino acids. The CDR3 DNA reads as TGTGCCAGCAGCGTTCCCTCCTCGGGACAGCCTAATGGCTACACCTTC. Its translation: CASSVPSSGQPNGYTF.

This sequence joins TRBV28 and TRBJ2-5; 10 bases fit TRBD2. The DNA end is a closer match to TRBJ2-7, so the J assignment may be wrong. This CDR3 region has 16 residues. The germline V gene has CDR1 MDHEN and CDR2 SYDVKM. The CDR3 sequence: CASSPPPASGRYEQYF. CDR3 nucleotide sequence: TGTGCCAGCAGTCCCCCCCCGGCTAGCGGGAGATACGAGCAGTACTTC.

The chain has TRBV28 and TRBJ1-2; 8 nucleotides align to TRBD1. This CDR3 is 14 amino acids long. Trimming took 6 bases from V and 6 from J; bases not matched to a gene: 9. CDR1 and CDR2 from the germline V gene are MDHEN and SYDVKM. CDR3 nucleotides: TGTGCCAGCAGCATACCCGGGACAGGACATGGCTACACCTTC. Its protein product is CASSIPGTGHGYTF.